The clone carrying this TCR beta chain was detected a few times. This entry comes from a study of shared clonotypes between healthy human individuals. The CDR3 runs 13 residues. CDR1 is SNHLY, CDR2 FYNNEI, per germline. V lost 7 bases to trimming and J lost 7 bases, with 15 bases between them. The protocol was immunoSEQ multiplex PCR, while the TCRdb copy is restricted to in-frame clones and leaves out a portion. The sample includes more than 200,000 clones, 65% seen only once; the top ten take roughly 11%. This clonotype originated in a man aged 25-40 years in good health. The sample comprised memory CD4+ T cells sorted from blood. Subset indicated: CD45RA-negative fraction. This rearrangement joins TRBV2 to TRBJ2-3, with a tentative D call TRBD2 (6 bases). CDR3 residues: CASILVGGNTQYF. Here the CDR3 DNA reads TGTGCCAGCATATTAGTGGGGGGAAATACGCAGTATTTT.